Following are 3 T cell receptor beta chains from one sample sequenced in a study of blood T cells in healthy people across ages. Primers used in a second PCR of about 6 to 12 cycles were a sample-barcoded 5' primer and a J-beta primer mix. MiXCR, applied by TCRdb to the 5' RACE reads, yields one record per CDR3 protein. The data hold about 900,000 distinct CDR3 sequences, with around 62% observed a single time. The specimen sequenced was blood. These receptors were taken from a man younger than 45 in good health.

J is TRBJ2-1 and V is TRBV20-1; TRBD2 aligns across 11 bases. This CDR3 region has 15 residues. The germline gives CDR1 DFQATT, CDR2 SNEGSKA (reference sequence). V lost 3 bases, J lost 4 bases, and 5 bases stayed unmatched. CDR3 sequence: CSARVLAGAYNEQFF. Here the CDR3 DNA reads TGCAGTGCTAGGGTACTAGCGGGGGCATACAATGAGCAGTTCTTC.

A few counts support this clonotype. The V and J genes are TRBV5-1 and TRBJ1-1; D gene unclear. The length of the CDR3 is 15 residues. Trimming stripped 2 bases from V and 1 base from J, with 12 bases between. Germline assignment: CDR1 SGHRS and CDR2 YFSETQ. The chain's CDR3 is CASSLNDPRNTEAFF. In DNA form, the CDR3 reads TGCGCCAGCAGCTTAAACGACCCGCGGAACACTGAAGCTTTCTTT.

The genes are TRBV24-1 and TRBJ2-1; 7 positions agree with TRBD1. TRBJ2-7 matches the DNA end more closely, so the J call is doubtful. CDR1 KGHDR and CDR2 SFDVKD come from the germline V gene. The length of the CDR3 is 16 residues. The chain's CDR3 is CATSDSSTGAYNEQYF. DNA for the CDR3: TGTGCCACCAGTGATTCAAGTACAGGGGCATACAATGAGCAGTACTTC.